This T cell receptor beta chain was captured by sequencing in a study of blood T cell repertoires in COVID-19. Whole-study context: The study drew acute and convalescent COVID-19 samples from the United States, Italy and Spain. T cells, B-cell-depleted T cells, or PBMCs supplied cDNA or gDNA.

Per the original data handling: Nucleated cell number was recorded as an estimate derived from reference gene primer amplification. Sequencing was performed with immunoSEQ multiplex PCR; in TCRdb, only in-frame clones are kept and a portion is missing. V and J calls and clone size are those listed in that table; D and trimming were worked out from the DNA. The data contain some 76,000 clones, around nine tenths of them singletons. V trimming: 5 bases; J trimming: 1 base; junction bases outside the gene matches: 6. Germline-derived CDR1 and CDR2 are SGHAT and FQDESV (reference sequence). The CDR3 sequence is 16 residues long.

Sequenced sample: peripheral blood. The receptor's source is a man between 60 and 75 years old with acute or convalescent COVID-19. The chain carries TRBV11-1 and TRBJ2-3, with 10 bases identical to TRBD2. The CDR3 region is CASSPLTSGRTDTQYF. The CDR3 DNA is TGTGCCAGCAGCCCCCTGACTAGCGGGCGCACAGATACGCAGTATTTT.